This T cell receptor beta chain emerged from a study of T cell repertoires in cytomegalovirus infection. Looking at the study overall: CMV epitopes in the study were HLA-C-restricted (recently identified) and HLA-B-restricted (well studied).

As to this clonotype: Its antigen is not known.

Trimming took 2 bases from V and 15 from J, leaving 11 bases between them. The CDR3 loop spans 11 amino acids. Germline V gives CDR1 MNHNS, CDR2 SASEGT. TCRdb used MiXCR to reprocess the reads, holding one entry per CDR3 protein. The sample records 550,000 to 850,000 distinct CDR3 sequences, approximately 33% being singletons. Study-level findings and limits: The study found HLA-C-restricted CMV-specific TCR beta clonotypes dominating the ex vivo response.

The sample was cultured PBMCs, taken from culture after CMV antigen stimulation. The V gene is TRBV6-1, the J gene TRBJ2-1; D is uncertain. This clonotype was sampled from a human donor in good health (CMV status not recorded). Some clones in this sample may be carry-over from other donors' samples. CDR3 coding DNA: TGTGCCAGCAGTGAAAGGGTTAGATGGTTCTTC. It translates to CASSERVRWFF.